One and the same sample provided the 20 T cell receptor beta chains below, sequenced in a study of technical replicates of blood from a few donors (dated by TCRdb to between 2016 and 2019). Library preparation employed the immunoSEQ multiplex PCR assay. Held by TCRdb, this immuneACCESS table contains in-frame sequences only and omits some clones. Under half of the omission traces to an unresolved V gene where checked; the cause of the rest is unknown. Recorded for this sample are under 70,000 clones; about 86% of them occurred a single time. The ten largest clones capture approximately 5.9% of the sample. The sequencing sample was made of PBMCs. These TCRs come from a human donor in good health. Some clones in this sample may be carry-over from other donors' samples.

This clone showed up just a few times. The chain is built from TRBV5-4 and TRBJ1-2, with D perhaps TRBD1 (5 bases). The V end lost 4 bases, the J end lost 5 bases, and 15 bases lay between the germline ends. Germline CDR1 is SGHNT and CDR2 is YYREEE (reference sequence). This CDR3 is built from 14 residues. The CDR3 sequence is CASSPLVGTYGYTF. In nucleotides, the CDR3 is TGTGCCAGCAGCCCCTTAGTGGGGACTTATGGCTACACCTTC.

The chain joins TRBV7-8 to TRBJ1-5; no clear D. CDR1 and CDR2 from the germline V gene are SGHVS and FQNEAQ. This CDR3 region has 15 residues. The V gene lost 2 bases and the J gene lost 0 bases, with 8 bases spanning the gap. DNA of the CDR3: TGTGCCAGCAGCTTAAGGCAGGATAGCAATCAGCCCCAGCATTTT. It codes for CASSLRQDSNQPQHF.

This clone was seen only once. This sequence joins TRBV7-8 and TRBJ1-2; D is unclear. CDR1 is SGHVS, CDR2 FQNEAQ, per germline. V lost 5 bases, J lost 2 bases, and 15 bases lay in between. The CDR3 contains 15 residues. In DNA form, the CDR3 reads TGTGCCAGCAGCCCGAGATCCCTTTCCAACTATGGCTACACCTTC. This gives the protein CASSPRSLSNYGYTF.

The chain combines TRBV25-1 with TRBJ2-1, with 12 bases fitting TRBD2. Per the germline V gene, CDR1 is MGHDK and CDR2 is SYGVNS. This CDR3 is 17 amino acids long. Germline trimming cut 3 bases from V and 8 bases from J; bases unmatched to any gene: 11. The CDR3 here is CASSDPATSGSGDEQFF. The CDR3, as DNA: TGTGCCAGCAGTGATCCGGCGACTAGCGGGAGCGGCGATGAGCAGTTCTTC.

This rearrangement joins TRBV9 to TRBJ2-5; D unresolved. The CDR3 is 15 residues long. V lost 9 bases and J 2 bases, leaving 20 bases between the germline ends. CDR1 and CDR2 from the germline V gene are SGDLS and YYNGEE. CDR3 sequence (DNA): TGTGCCACCCCTCGATTTCCGCGGTTACAAGAGACCCAGTACTTC. Translating gives CATPRFPRLQETQYF. Full variable domain (rest looked up from reference TRBV9 and TRBJ2-5): DSGVTQTPKHLITATGQRVTLRCSPRSGDLSVYWYQQSLDQGLQFLIQYYNGEERAKGNILERFSAQQFPDLHSELNLSSLELGDSALYFCATPRFPRLQETQYFGPGTRLLVL.

The chain uses TRBV7-9 and TRBJ2-5; D unclear. Germline CDR1 is SEHNR and CDR2 is FQNEAQ (reference sequence). With 1 base removed from V and 5 bases from J, the gap between germline ends came to 8 bases. This CDR3 spans 13 amino acids. The CDR3 protein is CASSLGGWETQYF. CDR3 bases: TGTGCCAGCAGCTTAGGAGGTTGGGAGACCCAGTACTTC.

The chain links TRBV5-4 to TRBJ1-3; D is unresolved. CDR3 length: 15 residues. The germline V and J ends were trimmed by 4 bases and 0 bases, with 11 bases remaining between them. Germline loops: CDR1 SGHNT, CDR2 YYREEE (reference sequence). CDR3 nucleotide sequence: TGTGCCAGCAGCCGAAAAGGGAGCTCTGGAAACACCATATATTTT. Its protein product is CASSRKGSSGNTIYF.

The table lists this clone with a count of one. The chain joins TRBV6-6 to TRBJ1-2; D remains ambiguous. V gave up 8 bases and J gave up 4 bases, with 20 bases separating them. Germline CDR1 reads MNHNY; CDR2 reads SVGAGI (reference sequence). The CDR3 totals 15 residues. CDR3 sequence (DNA): TGTGCCAGCCACCCGGTAGGCGGAGCCTTCTATGGCTACACCTTC. Translated: CASHPVGGAFYGYTF.

The chain employs TRBV2 and TRBJ1-1; a weak D match, TRBD1 (6 bases). The CDR3 runs 14 residues. V lost 5 bases and J 0 bases, leaving 10 bases between the germline ends. CDR1 is SNHLY, CDR2 FYNNEI, per germline. The CDR3 here is CASSSQGLNTEAFF. CDR3 DNA sequence: TGTGCCAGCAGTTCACAGGGATTGAACACTGAAGCTTTCTTT.

The rearrangement links TRBV2 to TRBJ1-5; no definite D call. Germline V gene data show CDR1 as SNHLY and CDR2 as FYNNEI. The length of the CDR3 is 14 residues. Trimming took 2 bases from V and 7 from J, leaving 12 bases between them. The CDR3 loop reads CASSESSARQPQHF. For the CDR3, the DNA is TGTGCCAGCAGTGAATCGTCCGCTCGGCAGCCCCAGCATTTT.

Note on this clone: The identical CDR3 is also encoded by other nucleotide sequences in the sample. The V call is TRBV29-1, the J call TRBJ1-1, with 8 bases matching TRBD1. CDR3 length: 12 residues. The trim removed 7 bases at V and 1 base at J, leaving 2 bases unmatched. The germline gives CDR1 SQVTM, CDR2 ANQGSEA. CDR3 residues: CSAGTGNTEAFF. The DNA of the CDR3 is TGCAGCGCAGGGACAGGGAACACTGAAGCTTTCTTT.

The chain employs TRBV4-1 and TRBJ2-2, with TRBD2 as a possible D gene (6 bases). The V end lost 4 bases, the J end lost 4 bases, and 16 bases lay between the germline ends. The germline V gene encodes CDR1 MGHRA and CDR2 YSYEKL. The CDR3 extends over 16 amino acids. The CDR3 DNA is TGCGCCAGCAGCCGGACTATTGGGGGAGCCACCGGGGAGCTGTTTTTT. Its protein is CASSRTIGGATGELFF.

The chain is built from TRBV5-6 and TRBJ1-2; D remains unclear. V lost 4 bases to trimming and J lost 0 bases, with 10 bases between them. Germline values: CDR1 SGHDT, CDR2 YYEEEE. This CDR3 is 14 amino acids long. The CDR3 loop is CASSLGSTNYGYTF. The CDR3 DNA is TGTGCCAGCAGCCTCGGGTCTACTAACTATGGCTACACCTTC.

The V call is TRBV7-2, the J call TRBJ2-5; 13 bases map to TRBD2. This CDR3 spans 16 amino acids. With V trimmed by 7 bases and J by 5 bases, 10 bases remained unmatched. The germline CDR1 and CDR2 sequences are SGHTA and FQGNSA. The CDR3 coding sequence is TGTGCCAGCACCCTAGGACTAGCGGGGGTATTTGAGACCCAGTACTTC. Its protein is CASTLGLAGVFETQYF.

This clone was picked up a small number of times. The V call is TRBV30, the J call TRBJ1-4; D remains unclear. This CDR3 is 12 amino acids long. Germline V gene sequence: CDR1 GTSNPN, CDR2 SVGIG (reference sequence). V lost 2 bases and J 7 bases, leaving 8 bases between the germline ends. In DNA, the CDR3 is TGTGCCTGGAGTCGTACGGGTGAAAAACTGTTTTTT. Translating gives CAWSRTGEKLFF.

The chain joins TRBV18 to TRBJ1-1, with D perhaps matching TRBD1 (6 bases). Trimming stripped 8 bases from V and 3 bases from J, with 13 bases between. Looked up from germline, CDR1 is KGHSH and CDR2 is LQKENI. The CDR3 has 13 residues. The DNA of the CDR3 is TGTGCCAGCCAGGGGTCCGCCCACACTGAAGCTTTCTTT. It yields the protein CASQGSAHTEAFF.

The rearrangement uses TRBV7-3 and TRBJ2-6; 13 bases match TRBD2. Germline-derived CDR1 and CDR2 are SGHTA and FQGTGA. With 4 bases clipped from V and 4 bases from J, the junction kept 4 bases outside the gene matches. This CDR3 has 17 residues. In nucleotides, the CDR3 is TGTGCCAGCAGCTCGACTAGCGGGGGGCTCGGGGCCAACGTCCTGACTTTC. This encodes CASSSTSGGLGANVLTF.

J is TRBJ2-1 and V is TRBV27; TRBD2 aligns across 12 bases. The V gene's germline CDR1 is MNHEY and CDR2 SMNVEV (reference sequence). With 5 bases clipped from V and 5 bases from J, the junction kept 7 bases outside the gene matches. The CDR3 sequence is 16 residues long. The CDR3 loop is CASSGTSGRINNEQFF. The CDR3 coding sequence is TGTGCCAGCAGTGGAACTAGCGGGAGGATAAACAATGAGCAGTTCTTC.

The chain couples TRBV4-1 to TRBJ1-6, with D possibly matching TRBD1 (5 bases). Deletions cut 1 base from V and 3 bases from J, with 7 bases between. Germline assignment: CDR1 MGHRA and CDR2 YSYEKL. The CDR3 loop spans 15 amino acids. The CDR3 is CASSQGQFYNSPLHF. The CDR3 DNA reads as TGCGCCAGCAGCCAAGGACAGTTCTATAATTCACCCCTCCACTTT.

The chain couples TRBV6-6 to TRBJ1-1; no clear D gene. The CDR3 runs to 14 residues. V was trimmed by 5 bases and J by 4 bases, leaving 14 bases between them. Germline lookup yields CDR1 MNHNY and CDR2 SVGAGI (reference sequence). CDR3 sequence: CASSPRGEGTEAFF. CDR3 in DNA: TGTGCCAGCAGTCCACGTGGGGAGGGCACTGAAGCTTTCTTT.